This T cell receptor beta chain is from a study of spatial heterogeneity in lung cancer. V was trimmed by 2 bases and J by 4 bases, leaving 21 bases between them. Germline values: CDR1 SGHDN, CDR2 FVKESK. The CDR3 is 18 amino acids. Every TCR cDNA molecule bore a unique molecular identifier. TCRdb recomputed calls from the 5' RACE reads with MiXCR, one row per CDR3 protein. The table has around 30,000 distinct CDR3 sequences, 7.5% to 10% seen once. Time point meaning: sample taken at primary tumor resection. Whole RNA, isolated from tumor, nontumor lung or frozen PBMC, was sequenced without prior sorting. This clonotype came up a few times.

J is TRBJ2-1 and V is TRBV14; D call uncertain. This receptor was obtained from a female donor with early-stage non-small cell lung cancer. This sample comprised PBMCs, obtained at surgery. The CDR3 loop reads CASSQIQGPYRFYNEQFF. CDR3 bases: TGTGCCAGCAGCCAAATACAAGGACCCTACCGATTTTACAATGAGCAGTTCTTC.